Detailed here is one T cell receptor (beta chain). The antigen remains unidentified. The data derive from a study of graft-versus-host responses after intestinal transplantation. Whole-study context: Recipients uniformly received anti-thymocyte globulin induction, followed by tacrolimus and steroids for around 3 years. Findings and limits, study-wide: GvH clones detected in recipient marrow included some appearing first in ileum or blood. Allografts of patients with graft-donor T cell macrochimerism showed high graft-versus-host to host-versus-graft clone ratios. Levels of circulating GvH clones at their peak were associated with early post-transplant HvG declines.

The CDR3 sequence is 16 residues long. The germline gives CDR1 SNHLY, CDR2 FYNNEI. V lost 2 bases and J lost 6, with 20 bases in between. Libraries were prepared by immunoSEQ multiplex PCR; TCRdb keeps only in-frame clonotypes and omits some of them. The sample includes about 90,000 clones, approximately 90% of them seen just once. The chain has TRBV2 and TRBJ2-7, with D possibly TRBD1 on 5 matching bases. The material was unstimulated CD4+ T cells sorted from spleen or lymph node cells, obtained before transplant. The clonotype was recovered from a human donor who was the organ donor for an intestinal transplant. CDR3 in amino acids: CASSEMRSGPMGEQYF. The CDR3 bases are TGTGCCAGCAGTGAAATGAGGTCAGGGCCCATGGGCGAGCAGTACTTC. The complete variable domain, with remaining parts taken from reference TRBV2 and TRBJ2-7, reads EPEVTQTPSHQVTQMGQEVILRCVPISNHLYFYWYRQILGQKVEFLVSFYNNEISEKSEIFDDQFSVERPDGSNFTLKIRSTKLEDSAMYFCASSEMRSGPMGEQYFGPGTRLTVT.